These T cell receptor beta chains were read from a single sample in a study of OX40 agonist ivuxolimab in advanced cancers. Data came from immunoSEQ multiplex PCR; TCRdb stores just in-frame clones and leaves some out. The sample consists of more than 35,000 clones, 80% to 90% of them appearing once. The source material was CD4+ or CD8+ T cells sorted from blood, sampled in a trial of the OX40 agonist ivuxolimab. The receptor source for this set is an adult with an advanced solid tumor such as melanoma, head and neck, liver or kidney cancer. Both conserved end residues are part of each CDR3. D genes are given only for firm matches. The size field is filled for only some rows; it gives once, few, many or a size class.

14 TRBJ2-7 NA TRBV9 NA CASSVSWGSYEQYF TGTGCCAGCAGCGTATCCTGGGGCTCCTACGAGCAGTACTTC
15 TRBJ2-3 NA TRBV27 NA CASSLHGSSTDTQYF TGTGCCAGCAGTTTACACGGGTCTAGCACAGATACGCAGTATTTT
14 TRBJ1-3 NA TRBV28 TRBD1 CASSWDSSGNTIYF TGTGCCAGCAGTTGGGACAGCTCTGGAAACACCATATATTTT
15 TRBJ1-6 few TRBV4-1 NA CASSHAGSLTSPLHF TGCGCCAGCAGCCATGCCGGGTCCCTGACTTCACCCCTCCACTTT
15 TRBJ2-4 NA TRBV6-5 NA CASSYNTLAKNIQYF TGTGCCAGCAGTTACAACACTCTAGCCAAAAACATTCAGTACTTC
14 TRBJ2-7 NA TRBV14 NA CASSQDIGSYEQYF TGTGCCAGCAGCCAAGATATCGGAAGCTACGAGCAGTACTTC
15 TRBJ2-2 NA TRBV4-3 TRBD1 CASSLYRGSTGELFF TGCGCCAGCAGCCTGTACAGGGGGAGTACCGGGGAGCTGTTTTTT
13 TRBJ2-7 NA TRBV27 NA CASSLATGYEQYF TGTGCCAGCAGTTTGGCGACAGGATACGAGCAGTACTTC
17 TRBJ1-6 NA TRBV4-3 TRBD1 CASSQAPPGQGDSPLHF TGCGCCAGCAGCCAAGCACCACCGGGACAGGGGGATTCACCCCTCCACTTT
15 TRBJ2-1 few TRBV5-4 NA CASINFAETYNEQFF TGTGCCAGCATTAATTTTGCGGAGACCTACAATGAGCAGTTCTTC
12 TRBJ2-2 NA TRBV28 TRBD1 CASLGDSGELFF TGTGCCAGCCTAGGGGACAGCGGGGAGCTGTTTTTT
13 TRBJ2-7 NA TRBV29-1 NA CSVVSGASYEQYF TGCAGCGTTGTCTCGGGGGCCTCCTACGAGCAGTACTTC
15 TRBJ1-6 NA TRBV5-1 NA CASSLAGVFNSPLHF TGCGCCAGCAGCTTGGCTGGGGTTTTTAATTCACCCCTCCACTTT
16 TRBJ2-3 once TRBV9 NA CASSVGGYSSTDTQYF TGTGCCAGCAGCGTAGGTGGGTACTCTAGCACAGATACGCAGTATTTT
17 TRBJ1-2 NA TRBV28 NA CASSGIGVRPPDDGYTF TGTGCCAGCAGTGGGATAGGCGTAAGGCCACCGGACGATGGCTACACCTTC
13 TRBJ2-7 NA TRBV27 NA CASSFDRTYEQYF TGTGCCAGCAGTTTTGACAGAACCTACGAGCAGTACTTC
16 TRBJ2-7 NA TRBV9 NA CASSVAGTLSSYEQYF TGTGCCAGCAGCGTAGCCGGGACTCTGAGCTCCTACGAGCAGTACTTC
15 TRBJ2-7 NA TRBV7-2 TRBD2 CASSYSGGSSYEQYF TGTGCCAGCAGCTATAGCGGGGGAAGCTCCTACGAGCAGTACTTC
13 TRBJ1-1 NA TRBV4-1 NA CASSQEWVTEAFF TGCGCCAGCAGCCAAGAGTGGGTGACTGAAGCTTTCTTT
15 TRBJ1-2 NA TRBV14 NA CASSKVGPGAGGYTF TGTGCCAGCAGTAAAGTTGGGCCAGGGGCTGGCGGCTACACCTTC
15 TRBJ2-4 once TRBV27 NA CASSLHSLTKNIQYF TGTGCCAGCAGTTTGCACAGTCTCACCAAAAACATTCAGTACTTC
12 TRBJ1-4 NA TRBV6-1 NA CASYSWSEKLFF TGTGCCAGCTACAGCTGGAGTGAAAAACTGTTTTTT
16 TRBJ2-1 NA TRBV7-9 NA CASSPKDGSSYNEQFF TGTGCCAGCAGCCCTAAGGACGGAAGCTCCTACAATGAGCAGTTCTTC
12 TRBJ1-1 NA TRBV7-9 TRBD1 CASSETGADAFF TGTGCCAGCAGCGAGACAGGGGCCGATGCTTTCTTT
14 TRBJ2-7 NA TRBV4-3 TRBD1 CASSQAQQGYEQYF TGCGCCAGCAGCCAAGCCCAACAGGGGTACGAGCAGTACTTC
15 TRBJ1-1 once TRBV5-4 NA CASSFFPEDNTEAFF TGTGCCAGCAGCTTCTTCCCGGAGGACAACACTGAAGCTTTCTTT
14 TRBJ1-1 NA TRBV6-5 NA CASSQWSGNTEAFF TGTGCCAGCAGCCAATGGTCAGGGAACACTGAAGCTTTCTTT
16 TRBJ2-7 NA TRBV4-1 NA CASSQDSSTGKYEQYF TGCGCCAGCAGCCAAGACTCTAGCACAGGGAAGTACGAGCAGTACTTC
18 TRBJ1-3 NA TRBV4-3 NA CASSQGSIDLRKENTIYF TGCGCCAGCAGCCAAGGTAGCATCGACCTAAGGAAGGAAAACACCATATATTTT
19 TRBJ2-3 NA TRBV27 TRBD2 CASSPNLSGLAGGEDTQYF TGTGCCAGCAGCCCTAACCTCTCGGGACTAGCGGGGGGGGAAGATACGCAGTATTTT
19 TRBJ2-2 NA TRBV9 TRBD2 CASSDQGTSGVMNTGELFF TGTGCCAGCAGCGACCAGGGGACTAGCGGGGTCATGAACACCGGGGAGCTGTTTTTT
12 TRBJ2-7 NA TRBV27 NA CASSFGGQEQYF TGTGCCAGCAGTTTCGGCGGGCAAGAGCAGTACTTC
14 TRBJ2-3 NA TRBV19 TRBD2 CASRTAGVVDTQYF TGTGCCAGTAGGACAGCGGGGGTGGTAGATACGCAGTATTTT
15 TRBJ2-7 NA TRBV9 NA CASSAFGEMTYEQYF TGTGCCAGCAGCGCCTTTGGGGAAATGACCTACGAGCAGTACTTC
12 TRBJ2-7 NA TRBV30 NA CAWSGKGNEQYF TGTGCCTGGAGTGGCAAGGGAAACGAGCAGTACTTC
16 TRBJ1-1 once TRBV11-2 NA CASSFDGLIHNTEAFF TGTGCCAGCAGCTTCGACGGCTTAATACACAACACTGAAGCTTTCTTT
16 TRBJ1-2 NA TRBV9 TRBD1 CASSVDEGAEIYGYTF TGTGCCAGCAGCGTAGATGAGGGGGCGGAGATATATGGCTACACCTTC
13 TRBJ2-7 NA TRBV7-9 NA CASSLRWDYEQYF TGTGCCAGCAGCTTACGATGGGACTACGAGCAGTACTTC
12 TRBJ2-1 NA TRBV4-3 NA CASSQDLGEQFF TGCGCCAGCAGCCAAGATCTGGGTGAGCAGTTCTTC
18 TRBJ2-5 NA TRBV9 TRBD2 CASSTPLGLAGAVETQYF TGTGCCAGCAGCACCCCCCTGGGACTAGCGGGGGCTGTAGAGACCCAGTACTTC
14 TRBJ2-7 NA TRBV27 NA CASSLRGRTYEQYF TGTGCCAGCAGTCTCAGGGGTAGGACCTACGAGCAGTACTTC
14 TRBJ2-1 NA TRBV7-2 TRBD1 CASSFAGTGNEQFF TGTGCCAGCAGCTTTGCCGGGACAGGGAATGAGCAGTTCTTC
16 TRBJ2-7 NA TRBV27 NA CASSLRQGGYSYEQYF TGTGCCAGCAGTTTAAGGCAGGGGGGATACTCCTACGAGCAGTACTTC
14 TRBJ2-7 NA TRBV4-1 TRBD1 CASSPTQGAGEQYF TGCGCCAGCAGCCCCACACAGGGGGCAGGCGAGCAGTACTTC
16 TRBJ2-3 NA TRBV13 TRBD1 CASSRTGTGDKDTQYF TGTGCCAGCAGCCGAACCGGGACAGGGGACAAAGATACGCAGTATTTT
17 TRBJ1-1 NA TRBV4-3 TRBD1 CASSQEPQGGRPSEAFF TGCGCCAGCAGCCAAGAGCCCCAGGGGGGGAGACCATCTGAAGCTTTCTTT
11 TRBJ2-7 NA TRBV19 NA CATSESYEQYF TGTGCCACCAGTGAGTCTTACGAGCAGTACTTC
14 TRBJ1-6 few TRBV23-1 NA CASSPPMRGSPLHF TGCGCCAGCAGTCCTCCGATGAGGGGTTCACCCCTCCACTTT
16 TRBJ2-7 NA TRBV10-3 NA CAISEEQAHFSYEQYF TGTGCCATCAGTGAAGAACAGGCCCACTTCTCCTACGAGCAGTACTTC
16 TRBJ1-4 NA TRBV7-9 NA CASSLIRVQGDEKLFF TGTGCCAGCAGCTTAATTCGGGTACAGGGCGATGAAAAACTGTTTTTT
14 TRBJ2-1 NA TRBV7-3 NA CASSFEPDGNEQFF TGTGCCAGCAGCTTCGAACCGGACGGCAATGAGCAGTTCTTC
14 TRBJ1-5 NA TRBV9 NA CASSAGQLDQPQHF TGTGCCAGCAGCGCGGGACAATTGGATCAGCCCCAGCATTTT
15 TRBJ2-3 NA TRBV4-1 TRBD1 CASSQGTGLWDTQYF TGCGCCAGCAGCCAAGGGACAGGGCTGTGGGATACGCAGTATTTT
16 TRBJ1-1 NA TRBV2 NA CASSEPIQRVNTEAFF TGTGCCAGCAGTGAACCCATACAGAGAGTGAACACTGAAGCTTTCTTT
14 TRBJ1-1 NA TRBV5-5 TRBD1 CASSNGQGATEAFF TGTGCCAGCAGTAACGGACAGGGGGCTACTGAAGCTTTCTTT
17 TRBJ2-1 NA TRBV19 TRBD2 CASSKAGGVFIYNEQFF TGTGCCAGTAGTAAAGCGGGGGGTGTCTTCATTTACAATGAGCAGTTCTTC
13 TRBJ2-7 NA TRBV28 NA CASKFLLNYEQYF TGTGCCAGCAAGTTCCTCCTGAACTACGAGCAGTACTTC
15 TRBJ2-7 NA TRBV4-1 TRBD1 CASSHTGTGSYEQYF TGCGCCAGCAGCCATACCGGGACAGGTTCCTACGAGCAGTACTTC
13 TRBJ1-5 NA TRBV30 NA CAWNPAQGQPQHF TGTGCCTGGAACCCCGCCCAGGGTCAGCCCCAGCATTTT